This T cell receptor beta chain came from a study of blood T cell repertoires in COVID-19. Those who participated ranged in age from roughly 18 to 90 years and resided in about two dozen US areas. Cohort 3 donors counted as recovered after two negative PCRs, clearance, or resolved symptoms. V lost 9 bases, J lost 5 bases, and 17 bases lay in between. This CDR3 has 15 amino acids. Germline lookup yields CDR1 SNHLY and CDR2 FYNNEI. TCRdb's table, derived via immunoSEQ multiplex PCR, lists solely in-frame clones and lacks some. The data contain some 300,000 clones, around 86% of them seen just once; the ten biggest clones take up about 1.8%.

The clonotype comes from a woman aged 35 to 49 who had recovered from COVID-19. The sequenced sample was PBMCs or T cells enriched from blood (not recorded which). The chain carries TRBV2 and TRBJ1-6; a possible D gene is TRBD1 (6 bases). The CDR3 reads CASQKAGQHNSPLHF. CDR3 bases: TGTGCCAGTCAGAAGGCCGGACAGCATAATTCACCCCTCCACTTT.